One and the same sample provided the 16 T cell receptor beta chains below, sequenced in a study of blood T cell repertoires in COVID-19. Sequenced by immunoSEQ multiplex PCR; TCRdb stores in-frame clones only, minus some. The top ten hold roughly 17% of the sample, which has 95,000 to 150,000 clones, around 80% seen once. Sequenced sample: peripheral blood. The receptors here all came from a man between 60 and 70 years old with active or convalescent COVID-19.

This chain joins TRBV5-4 and TRBJ2-5; no reliable D call. With 4 bases removed from V and 3 bases from J, the gap between germline ends came to 13 bases. Per the germline V gene, CDR1 is SGHNT and CDR2 is YYREEE (reference sequence). This CDR3 has 14 residues. The CDR3 DNA is TGTGCCAGCAGCCCCGTAATCCGGGAAGAGACCCAGTACTTC. Protein product: CASSPVIREETQYF.

The rearrangement uses TRBV5-6 and TRBJ2-1; D not certain. The germline CDR1 and CDR2 sequences are SGHDT and YYEEEE. V dropped 4 bases and J dropped 0 bases, with 17 bases sitting between them. This CDR3 contains 17 residues. As DNA, the CDR3 is TGTGCCAGCAGCCCCGCCCCGGCAGGTAGCTCCTACAATGAGCAGTTCTTC. Amino acid sequence: CASSPAPAGSSYNEQFF.

J is TRBJ2-1 and V is TRBV7-8; 9 nucleotides line up with TRBD2. The CDR3 runs 16 residues. The germline V gene has CDR1 SGHVS and CDR2 FQNEAQ. V lost 1 base, J lost 4 bases, and 5 bases stayed unmatched. The CDR3 protein is CASSLGSSGMYNEQFF. CDR3 in DNA: TGTGCCAGCAGCTTAGGGTCTAGCGGGATGTACAATGAGCAGTTCTTC. The full variable domain, with the rest looked up from reference TRBV7-8 and TRBJ2-1, is GAGVSQSPRYKVAKRGQDVALRCDPISGHVSLFWYQQALGQGPEFLTYFQNEAQLDKSGLPSDRFFAERPEGSVSTLKIQRTQQEDSAVYLCASSLGSSGMYNEQFFGPGTRLTVL.

This clone was picked up one time. V and J are TRBV2 and TRBJ2-2; 8 positions match TRBD1. Germline loops: CDR1 SNHLY, CDR2 FYNNEI. After removal of 6 bases from V and 4 bases from J, the junction contained 7 bases not matched to a gene. CDR3 length: 15 residues. In DNA, the CDR3 is TGTGCCAGCAGCGTGGGACAGGACGTCACCGGGGAGCTGTTTTTT. This encodes CASSVGQDVTGELFF. The full variable domain, its missing parts supplied by reference TRBV2 and TRBJ2-2, is EPEVTQTPSHQVTQMGQEVILRCVPISNHLYFYWYRQILGQKVEFLVSFYNNEISEKSEIFDDQFSVERPDGSNFTLKIRSTKLEDSAMYFCASSVGQDVTGELFFGEGSRLTVL.

This chain links TRBV12-1 with TRBJ2-5; the table's D gene call, TRBD1, was not cross checked with the DNA. Near its end, the DNA agrees better with TRBJ2-7, so the J call may be wrong. TRBV12-1 is noted as a pseudogene. CDR3 size: 14 residues. The CDR3 protein is CASSKGTGTYEQYF. In DNA, the CDR3 is TGTGCCAGCAGCAAGGGGACAGGGACCTACGAGCAGTACTTC.

This clone showed up just once. The chain couples TRBV6-6 to TRBJ2-2; D perhaps matches TRBD2 (6 bases). CDR3 length: 17 amino acids. Trimming took off 5 bases at V and 0 bases at J, with 16 bases between the two ends. CDR1 and CDR2 from the germline V gene are MNHNY and SVGAGI (reference sequence). CDR3 bases: TGTGCCAGCAGTCTCTCCCGGGGAGGCCCGAACACCGGGGAGCTGTTTTTT. It is translated as CASSLSRGGPNTGELFF.

This chain joins TRBV7-6 and TRBJ2-5; D is ambiguous. Looked up from germline, CDR1 is SGHVS and CDR2 is FNYEAQ. Trimming took 3 bases from V and 5 from J, leaving 4 bases between them. The CDR3 runs to 11 residues. The CDR3 here is CASSFQETQYF. Here the CDR3 DNA reads TGTGCCAGCAGCTTCCAGGAGACCCAGTACTTC.

The chain combines TRBV9 with TRBJ2-7; maybe TRBD2 (6 bases). The ends were cut back, 4 bases at V and 7 bases at J, with 9 bases in the middle. The germline V gene has CDR1 SGDLS and CDR2 YYNGEE. This CDR3 contains 11 residues. Written as DNA, the CDR3 is TGTGCCAGCAGCACGGGGGATGAGCAGTACTTC. It encodes CASSTGDEQYF.

This chain joins TRBV10-3 and TRBJ2-2, with D tentatively TRBD1 (6 bases). Per the germline V gene, CDR1 is ENHRY and CDR2 is SYGVKD. This CDR3 region has 14 residues. The V and J ends lost 4 bases and 0 bases respectively, with 6 bases between them. CDR3: CAISGTANTGELFF. CDR3 sequence (DNA): TGTGCCATCAGTGGGACAGCGAACACCGGGGAGCTGTTTTTT.

This rearrangement joins TRBV5-1 to TRBJ2-1; 7 nucleotides match TRBD2. Per the germline V gene, CDR1 is SGHRS and CDR2 is YFSETQ. The CDR3 contains 17 residues. The V gene end was trimmed by 4 bases and the J gene end by 8 bases; junction bases not matched to a gene: 18. CDR3 sequence reads: CASSPVFGGRGSHEQFF. The CDR3 DNA is TGCGCCAGCAGCCCTGTTTTCGGAGGGAGGGGTTCCCATGAGCAGTTCTTC.

The V and J genes are TRBV5-8 and TRBJ1-1, with D tentatively TRBD1 (5 bases). The CDR3 spans 12 residues. Germline assignment: CDR1 SGHTS and CDR2 YDEGEE. Trimming stripped 9 bases from V and 5 bases from J, with 14 bases between. The CDR3 sequence is CATRGIGTEAFF. The CDR3 coding sequence is TGTGCCACCCGGGGGATAGGGACTGAAGCTTTCTTT.

The J gene is TRBJ2-4, the V gene TRBV6-1, with D perhaps matching TRBD2 (5 bases). V lost 1 base to trimming and J lost 8 bases, with 9 bases between them. The CDR3 spans 13 residues. The germline V gene encodes CDR1 MNHNS and CDR2 SASEGT. The CDR3 nucleotides read TGTGCCAGCAGTGAAGGGACGAGGGACATTCAGTACTTC. This sequence encodes CASSEGTRDIQYF.

The J gene is TRBJ1-4, the V gene TRBV5-6, with D hard to call. Germline assignment: CDR1 SGHDT and CDR2 YYEEEE. The ends were cut back, 4 bases at V and 8 bases at J, with 18 bases in the middle. CDR3 length equals 15 residues. The CDR3 bases are TGTGCCAGCAGCGCGAATTATATGGGCGGGGAAAAACTGTTTTTT. Translation: CASSANYMGGEKLFF.

The chain has TRBV3-1 (or the pseudogene TRBV3-2) and TRBJ2-7; perhaps TRBD1 as D (5 bases). Germline-derived CDR1 and CDR2 are LGHDT and YNNKEL (reference sequence). The CDR3 sequence is 14 residues long. The V gene lost 1 base and the J gene lost 7 bases, with 14 bases spanning the gap. CDR3 sequence: CASSQVQGRGEQYF. In DNA, the CDR3 is TGTGCCAGCAGCCAAGTTCAGGGAAGGGGTGAGCAGTACTTC.

The chain has TRBV27 and TRBJ2-3; D may be TRBD1 (5 bases). The V end lost 6 bases, the J end lost 2 bases, and 15 bases lay between the germline ends. The CDR3 is 15 residues long. Germline-derived CDR1 and CDR2 are MNHEY and SMNVEV (reference sequence). Written as DNA, the CDR3 is TGTGCCAGCAGCGGTAGGACACGGAACACAGATACGCAGTATTTT. Protein: CASSGRTRNTDTQYF.

The chain employs TRBV18 and TRBJ2-7; TRBD1 aligns across 11 bases. This CDR3 spans 14 amino acids. Germline V gene lookup returns CDR1 KGHSH and CDR2 LQKENI. With 3 bases clipped from V and 7 bases from J, the junction kept 5 bases outside the gene matches. CDR3 sequence (DNA): TGTGCCAGCTCACCTGGACAGGGGGCGTTTGAGCAGTACTTC. Protein sequence: CASSPGQGAFEQYF.